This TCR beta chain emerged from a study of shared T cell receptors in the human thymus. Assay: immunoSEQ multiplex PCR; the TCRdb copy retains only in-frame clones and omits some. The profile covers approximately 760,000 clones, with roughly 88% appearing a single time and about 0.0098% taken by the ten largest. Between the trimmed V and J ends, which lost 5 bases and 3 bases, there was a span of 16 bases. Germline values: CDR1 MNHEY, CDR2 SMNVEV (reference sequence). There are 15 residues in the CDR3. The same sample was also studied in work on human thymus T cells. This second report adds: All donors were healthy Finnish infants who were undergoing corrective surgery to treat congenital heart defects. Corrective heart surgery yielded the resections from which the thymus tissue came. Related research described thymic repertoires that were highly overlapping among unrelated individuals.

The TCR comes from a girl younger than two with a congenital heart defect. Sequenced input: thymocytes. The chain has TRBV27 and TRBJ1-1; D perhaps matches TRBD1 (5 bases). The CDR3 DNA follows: TGTGCCAGCAGTCTGCCTCCGGGGGGGGACACTGAAGCTTTCTTT. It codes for CASSLPPGGDTEAFF.